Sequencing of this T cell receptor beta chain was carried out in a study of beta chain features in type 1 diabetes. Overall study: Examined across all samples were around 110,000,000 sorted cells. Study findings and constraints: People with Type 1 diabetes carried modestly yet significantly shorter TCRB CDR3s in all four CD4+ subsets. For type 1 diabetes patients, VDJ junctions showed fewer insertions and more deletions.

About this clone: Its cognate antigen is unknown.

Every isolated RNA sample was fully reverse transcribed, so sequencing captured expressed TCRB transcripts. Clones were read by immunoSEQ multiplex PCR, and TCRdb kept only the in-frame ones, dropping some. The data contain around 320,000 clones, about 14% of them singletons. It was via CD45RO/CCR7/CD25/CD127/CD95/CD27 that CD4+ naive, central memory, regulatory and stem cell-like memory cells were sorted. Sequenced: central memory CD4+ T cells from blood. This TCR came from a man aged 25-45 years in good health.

CDR3 coding DNA: TGCGCCAGCAGCTATGACGCCACGGGGGCTGAAGCTTTCTTT. It yields the protein CASSYDATGAEAFF. The gene calls are TRBV5-1 and TRBJ1-1, with a weak D call TRBD1 (5 bases). V lost 3 bases to trimming and J lost 6 bases, with 15 bases between them. The germline gives CDR1 SGHRS, CDR2 YFSETQ. The CDR3 runs to 14 residues.